The T cell receptor (beta chain) described here comes from a study of OX40 agonist ivuxolimab in advanced cancers. Study overall: Previous treatment with anti-PD-1, anti-PD-L1 or anti-CTLA-4 therapy was allowed; about 40% had received some. Partial responses were recorded for three patients, including one with hepatocellular carcinoma and two with cutaneous melanoma. Whole-study results and caveats: Expanded clones tended on average to be more numerous among CD8+ T cells than CD4+.

Concerning this clone: Its antigen is still unknown.

In germline, CDR1 is SGHDT, CDR2 YYEEEE. V dropped 0 bases and J dropped 5 bases, with 5 bases sitting between them. The CDR3 has 13 residues. Repertoires were generated with immunoSEQ multiplex PCR, while TCRdb's copy carries only in-frame clones and drops some. Of fewer than 70,000 clones listed, roughly 87% are singletons. The material sequenced was CD4+ or CD8+ T cells sorted from blood, taken in a trial of the OX40 agonist ivuxolimab. This TCR was recovered from an adult with an advanced solid tumor such as melanoma, head and neck, liver or kidney cancer. The chain combines TRBV5-6 with TRBJ1-4; the D is unclear. The CDR3: CASSLGQNEKLFF. The CDR3 DNA reads TGTGCCAGCAGCTTGGGGCAGAATGAAAAACTGTTTTTT.